Below, one T cell receptor (beta chain) is given with its context. The target antigen is unknown. The sample originates from a study of shared clonotypes between healthy human individuals. On the study more broadly: The donor group consisted of a couple of women and a few men, aged 18 to 49.

Study-level results: When naive CD4 clonotypes were compared across a few donors, about 4.9% were shared.

The CDR3 extends over 13 amino acids. After removal of 1 base from V and 4 bases from J, the junction contained 4 bases not matched to a gene. Germline V gene sequence: CDR1 SQVTM, CDR2 ANQGSEA. Repertoires were generated with immunoSEQ multiplex PCR, while TCRdb's copy carries only in-frame clones and drops some. The sample shows over 2 million clones, about 95% of them seen only once. Within Nashville, Tennessee resided all donors, each a Caucasian adult. Sequencing was carried out using naive CD4+ T cells sorted from blood. The subset was: CD45RA+ positively selected. This TCR was sampled from a man aged 18 to 35 in good health. The chain recombines TRBV29-1 with TRBJ2-7, with 7 bases that match TRBD2. The CDR3 DNA sequence: TGCAGCGTTGAAGGTAGCGGGCGGTACGAGCAGTACTTC. It specifies CSVEGSGRYEQYF.